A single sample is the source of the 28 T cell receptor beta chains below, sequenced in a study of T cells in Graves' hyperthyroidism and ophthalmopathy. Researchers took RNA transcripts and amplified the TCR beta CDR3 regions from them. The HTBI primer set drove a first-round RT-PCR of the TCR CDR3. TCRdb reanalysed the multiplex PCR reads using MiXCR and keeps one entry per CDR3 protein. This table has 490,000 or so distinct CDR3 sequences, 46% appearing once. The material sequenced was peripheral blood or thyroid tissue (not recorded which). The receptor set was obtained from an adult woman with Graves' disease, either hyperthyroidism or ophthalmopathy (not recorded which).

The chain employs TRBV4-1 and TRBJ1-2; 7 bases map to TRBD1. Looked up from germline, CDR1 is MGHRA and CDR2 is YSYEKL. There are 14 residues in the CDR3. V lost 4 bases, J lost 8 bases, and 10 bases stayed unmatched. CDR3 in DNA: TGCGCCAGCAGCCCAGGGGGGGTGGAGTGGGGCTACACCTTC. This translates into CASSPGGVEWGYTF.

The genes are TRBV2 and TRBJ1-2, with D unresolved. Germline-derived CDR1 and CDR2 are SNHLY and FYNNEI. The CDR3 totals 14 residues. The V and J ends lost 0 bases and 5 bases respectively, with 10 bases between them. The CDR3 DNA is TGTGCCAGCAGTGAAGCGAGGGATTTGTATGGCTACACCTTC. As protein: CASSEARDLYGYTF.

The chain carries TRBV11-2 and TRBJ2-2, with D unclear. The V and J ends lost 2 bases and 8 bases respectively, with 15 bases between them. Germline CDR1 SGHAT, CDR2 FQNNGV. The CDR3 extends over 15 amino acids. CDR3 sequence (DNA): TGTGCCAGCAGCTTACAACCTCTCGAAGATGGGGAGCTGTTTTTT. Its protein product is CASSLQPLEDGELFF.

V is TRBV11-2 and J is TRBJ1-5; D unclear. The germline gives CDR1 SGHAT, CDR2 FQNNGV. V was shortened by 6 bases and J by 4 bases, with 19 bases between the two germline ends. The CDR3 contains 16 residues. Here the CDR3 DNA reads TGTGCCAGCAGAACCGCCCCCGAGGCTAGAAATCAGCCCCAGCATTTT. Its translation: CASRTAPEARNQPQHF.

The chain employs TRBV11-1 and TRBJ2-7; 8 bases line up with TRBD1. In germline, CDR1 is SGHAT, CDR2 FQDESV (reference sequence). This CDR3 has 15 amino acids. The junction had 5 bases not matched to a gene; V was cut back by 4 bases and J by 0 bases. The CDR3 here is CASSYGTGLSYEQYF. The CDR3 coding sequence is TGTGCCAGCAGCTACGGGACAGGCCTCTCCTACGAGCAGTACTTC.

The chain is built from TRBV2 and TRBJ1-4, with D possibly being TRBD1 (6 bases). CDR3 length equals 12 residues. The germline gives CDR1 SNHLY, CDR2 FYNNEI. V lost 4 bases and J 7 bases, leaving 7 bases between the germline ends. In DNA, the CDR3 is TGTGCCAGCAGTGGGGACACTGAAAAACTGTTTTTT. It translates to CASSGDTEKLFF.

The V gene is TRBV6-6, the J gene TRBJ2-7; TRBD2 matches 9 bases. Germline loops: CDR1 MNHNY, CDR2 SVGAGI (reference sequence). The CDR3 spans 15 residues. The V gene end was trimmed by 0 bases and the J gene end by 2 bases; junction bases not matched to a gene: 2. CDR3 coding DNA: TGTGCCAGCAGTTACTCTCGCGGGAGGGCCTACGAGCAGTACTTC. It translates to CASSYSRGRAYEQYF.

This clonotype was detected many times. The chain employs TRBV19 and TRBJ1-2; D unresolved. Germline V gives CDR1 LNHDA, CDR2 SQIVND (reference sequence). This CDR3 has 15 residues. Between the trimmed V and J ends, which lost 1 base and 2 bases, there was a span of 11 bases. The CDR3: CASSIVGVPNYGYTF. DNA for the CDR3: TGTGCCAGTAGTATAGTTGGCGTACCCAACTATGGCTACACCTTC. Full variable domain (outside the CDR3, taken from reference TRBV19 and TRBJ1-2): DGGITQSPKYLFRKEGQNVTLSCEQNLNHDAMYWYRQDPGQGLRLIYYSQIVNDFQKGDIAEGYSVSREKKESFPLTVTSAQKNPTAFYLCASSIVGVPNYGYTFGSGTRLTVV.

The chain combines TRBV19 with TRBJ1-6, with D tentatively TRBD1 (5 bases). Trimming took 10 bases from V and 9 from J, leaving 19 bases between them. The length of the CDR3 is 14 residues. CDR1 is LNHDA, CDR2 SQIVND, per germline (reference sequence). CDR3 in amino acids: CAISERGGPSPLHF. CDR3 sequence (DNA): TGTGCCATCAGTGAGCGGGGGGGACCTTCACCCCTCCACTTT.

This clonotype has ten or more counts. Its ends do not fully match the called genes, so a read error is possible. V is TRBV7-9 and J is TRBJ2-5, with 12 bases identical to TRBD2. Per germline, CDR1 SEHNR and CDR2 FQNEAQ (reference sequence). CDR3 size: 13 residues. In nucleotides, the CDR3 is TGTGCCAGTACCGGACTAGCGGGATCCGTTCCCGCCTTC. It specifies CASTGLAGSVPAF.

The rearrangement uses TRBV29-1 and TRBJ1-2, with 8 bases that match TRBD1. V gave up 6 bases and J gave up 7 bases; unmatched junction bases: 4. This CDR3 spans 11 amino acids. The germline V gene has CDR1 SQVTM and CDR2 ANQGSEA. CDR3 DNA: TGCAGCGTGAACACAGGGGGTGGCTACACCTTC. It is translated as CSVNTGGGYTF.

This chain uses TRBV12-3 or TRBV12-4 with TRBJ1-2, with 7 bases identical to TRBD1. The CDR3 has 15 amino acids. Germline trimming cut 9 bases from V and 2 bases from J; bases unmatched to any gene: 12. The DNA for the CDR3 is TGTGCCAGTTGCGTTTGGGACAGCCTAAACTATGGCTACACCTTC. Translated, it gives CASCVWDSLNYGYTF.

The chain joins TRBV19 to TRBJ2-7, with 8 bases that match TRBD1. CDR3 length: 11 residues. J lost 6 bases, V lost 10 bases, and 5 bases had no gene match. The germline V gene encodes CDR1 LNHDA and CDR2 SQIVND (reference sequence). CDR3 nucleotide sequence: TGTGCCACTACAGGGGGGCGCGAGCAGTACTTC. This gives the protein CATTGGREQYF.

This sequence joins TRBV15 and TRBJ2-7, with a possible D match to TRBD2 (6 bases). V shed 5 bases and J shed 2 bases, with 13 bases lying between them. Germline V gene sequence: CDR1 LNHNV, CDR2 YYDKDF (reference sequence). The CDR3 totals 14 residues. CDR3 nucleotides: TGTGCCACCAGCTACGGGAGTGAAACCTACGAGCAGTACTTC. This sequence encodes CATSYGSETYEQYF. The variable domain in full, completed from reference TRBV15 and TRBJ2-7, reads DAMVIQNPRYQVTQFGKPVTLSCSQTLNHNVMYWYQQKSSQAPKLLFHYYDKDFNNEADTPDNFQSRRPNTSFCFLDIRSPGLGDTAMYLCATSYGSETYEQYFGPGTRLTVT.

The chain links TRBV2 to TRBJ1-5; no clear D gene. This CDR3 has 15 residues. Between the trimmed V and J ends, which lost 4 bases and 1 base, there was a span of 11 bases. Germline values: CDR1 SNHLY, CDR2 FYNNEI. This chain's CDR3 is CASSGGTSSNQPQHF. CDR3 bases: TGTGCCAGCAGTGGAGGTACGAGCAGCAATCAGCCCCAGCATTTT.

In DNA, the CDR3 is TGTGCCAGCAGACGAACGGGACTAGACAATGAGCAGTTCTTC. Its translation: CASRRTGLDNEQFF. The V gene is TRBV2, the J gene TRBJ2-1, with 8 bases that match TRBD2. Germline loops: CDR1 SNHLY, CDR2 FYNNEI. With V trimmed by 6 bases and J by 5 bases, 6 bases remained unmatched. The CDR3 sequence is 14 residues long.

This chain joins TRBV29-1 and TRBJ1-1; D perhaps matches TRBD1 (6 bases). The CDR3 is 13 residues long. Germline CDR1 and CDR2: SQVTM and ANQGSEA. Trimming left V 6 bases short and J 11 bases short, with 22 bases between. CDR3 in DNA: TGCAGCGTCGGGCAAGGGGGACCACTCTCTGCTTTCTTT. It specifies CSVGQGGPLSAFF.

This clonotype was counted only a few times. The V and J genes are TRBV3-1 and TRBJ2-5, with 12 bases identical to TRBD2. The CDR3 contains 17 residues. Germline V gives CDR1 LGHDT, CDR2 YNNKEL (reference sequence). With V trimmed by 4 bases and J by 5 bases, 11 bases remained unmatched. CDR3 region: CASSPILAGGRAETQYF. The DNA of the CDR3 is TGTGCCAGCAGCCCCATCCTAGCGGGAGGGAGGGCGGAGACCCAGTACTTC.

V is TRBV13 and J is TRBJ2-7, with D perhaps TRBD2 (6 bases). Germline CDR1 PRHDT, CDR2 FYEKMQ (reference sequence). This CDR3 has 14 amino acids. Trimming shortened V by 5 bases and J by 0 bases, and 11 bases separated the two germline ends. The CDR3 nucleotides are TGTGCCAGCAGCGCCCGGCGGGACTCCTACGAGCAGTACTTC. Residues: CASSARRDSYEQYF. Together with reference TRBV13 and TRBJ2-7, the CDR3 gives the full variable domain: AAGVIQSPRHLIKEKRETATLKCYPIPRHDTVYWYQQGPGQDPQFLISFYEKMQSDKGSIPDRFSAQQFSDYHSELNMSSLELGDSALYFCASSARRDSYEQYFGPGTRLTVT.

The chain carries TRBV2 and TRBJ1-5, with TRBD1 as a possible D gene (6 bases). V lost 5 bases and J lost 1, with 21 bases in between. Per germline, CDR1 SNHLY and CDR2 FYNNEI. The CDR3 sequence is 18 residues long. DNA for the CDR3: TGTGCCAGCAGTTTAGAGGGTCTTACAGGGCCCAGCAATCAGCCCCAGCATTTT. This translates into CASSLEGLTGPSNQPQHF.

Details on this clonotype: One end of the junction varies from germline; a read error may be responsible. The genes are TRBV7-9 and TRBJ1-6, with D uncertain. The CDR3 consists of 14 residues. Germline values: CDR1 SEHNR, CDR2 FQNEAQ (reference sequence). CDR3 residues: CASRARDNNSPLHF. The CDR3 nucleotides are TGCGCCAGCCGGGCACGGGATAATAATTCACCCCTCCACTTT.

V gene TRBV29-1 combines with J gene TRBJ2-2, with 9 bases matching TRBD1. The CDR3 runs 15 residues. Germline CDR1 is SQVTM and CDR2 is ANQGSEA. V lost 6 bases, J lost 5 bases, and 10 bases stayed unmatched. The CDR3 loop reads CSVRGWDRDTGELFF. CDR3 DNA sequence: TGCAGCGTAAGGGGGTGGGACAGGGATACCGGGGAGCTGTTTTTT.

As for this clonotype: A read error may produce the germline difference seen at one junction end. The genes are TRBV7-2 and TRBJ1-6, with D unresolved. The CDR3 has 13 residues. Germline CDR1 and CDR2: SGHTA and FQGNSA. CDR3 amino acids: CTSSLGPPSPLRF. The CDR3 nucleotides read TGTACCAGCAGCTTAGGCCCCCCCTCACCCCTCCGCTTT.

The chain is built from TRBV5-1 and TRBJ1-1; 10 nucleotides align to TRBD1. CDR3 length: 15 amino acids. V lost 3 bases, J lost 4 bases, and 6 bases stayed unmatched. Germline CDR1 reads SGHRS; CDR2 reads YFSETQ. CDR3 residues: CASSSSRDRGTEAFF. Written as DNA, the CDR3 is TGCGCCAGCAGCTCGTCCCGGGACAGGGGCACTGAAGCTTTCTTT.

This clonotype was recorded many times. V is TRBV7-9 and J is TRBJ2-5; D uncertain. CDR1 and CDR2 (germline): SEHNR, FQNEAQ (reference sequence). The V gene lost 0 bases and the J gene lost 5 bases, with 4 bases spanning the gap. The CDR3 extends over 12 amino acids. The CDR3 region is CASSLAMETQYF. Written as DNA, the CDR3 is TGTGCCAGCAGCTTAGCGATGGAGACCCAGTACTTC.

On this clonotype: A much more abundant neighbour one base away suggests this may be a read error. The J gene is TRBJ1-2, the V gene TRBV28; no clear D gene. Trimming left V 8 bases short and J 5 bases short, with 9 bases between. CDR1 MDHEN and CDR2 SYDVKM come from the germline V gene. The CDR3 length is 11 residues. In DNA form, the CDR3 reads TGTGCCAGCGGGGTAGATTATGGCTACACCTTC. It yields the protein CASGVDYGYTF.

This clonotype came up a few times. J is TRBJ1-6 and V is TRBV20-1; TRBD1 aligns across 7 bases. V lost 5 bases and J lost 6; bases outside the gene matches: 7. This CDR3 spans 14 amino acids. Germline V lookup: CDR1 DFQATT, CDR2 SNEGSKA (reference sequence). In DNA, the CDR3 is TGCAGTGCTTATACCCGGGACAGTAATTCACCCCTCCACTTT. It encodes CSAYTRDSNSPLHF.

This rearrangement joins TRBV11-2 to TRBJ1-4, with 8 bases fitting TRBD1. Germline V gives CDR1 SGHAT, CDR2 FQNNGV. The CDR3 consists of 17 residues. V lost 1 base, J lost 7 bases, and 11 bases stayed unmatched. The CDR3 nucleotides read TGTGCCAGCAGCTTAGCGTCGGGACAGGTCCTCGGTGAAAAACTGTTTTTT. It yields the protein CASSLASGQVLGEKLFF.